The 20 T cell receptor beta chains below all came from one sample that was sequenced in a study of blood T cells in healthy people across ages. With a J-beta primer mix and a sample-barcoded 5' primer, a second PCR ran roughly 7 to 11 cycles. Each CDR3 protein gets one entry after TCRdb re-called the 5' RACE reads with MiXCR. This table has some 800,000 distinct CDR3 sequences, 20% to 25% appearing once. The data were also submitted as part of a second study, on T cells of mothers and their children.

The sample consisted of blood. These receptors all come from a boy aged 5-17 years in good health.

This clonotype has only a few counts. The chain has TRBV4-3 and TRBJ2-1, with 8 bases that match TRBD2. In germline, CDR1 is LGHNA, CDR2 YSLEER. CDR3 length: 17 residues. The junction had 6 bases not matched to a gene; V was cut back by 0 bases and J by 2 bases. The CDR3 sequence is CASSQDGSGTPYNEQFF. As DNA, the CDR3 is TGCGCCAGCAGCCAAGACGGTAGCGGGACCCCCTACAATGAGCAGTTCTTC.

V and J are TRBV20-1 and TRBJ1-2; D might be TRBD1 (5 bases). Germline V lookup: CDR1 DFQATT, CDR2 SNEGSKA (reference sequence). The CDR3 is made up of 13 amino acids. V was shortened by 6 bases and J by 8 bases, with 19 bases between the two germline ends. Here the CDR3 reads CSARSDGTGGYTF. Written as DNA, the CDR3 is TGCAGTGCCAGGAGTGACGGGACGGGGGGCTACACCTTC.

The chain's CDR3 is CASSEPNDRQYF. The CDR3 DNA reads as TGTGCCAGCAGTGAACCCAACGACAGGCAGTACTTC. The chain is built from TRBV25-1 and TRBJ2-7, with D possibly TRBD1 on 5 matching bases. Trimming pared 2 bases from V and 9 bases from J, leaving 11 bases between. The CDR3 runs 12 residues. Per germline, CDR1 MGHDK and CDR2 SYGVNS.

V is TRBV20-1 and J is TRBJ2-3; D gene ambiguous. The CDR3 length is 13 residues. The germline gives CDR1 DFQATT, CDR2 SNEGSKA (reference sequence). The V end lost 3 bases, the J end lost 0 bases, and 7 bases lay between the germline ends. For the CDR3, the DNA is TGCAGTGCTAGTGGGGTGAGCACAGATACGCAGTATTTT. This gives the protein CSASGVSTDTQYF.

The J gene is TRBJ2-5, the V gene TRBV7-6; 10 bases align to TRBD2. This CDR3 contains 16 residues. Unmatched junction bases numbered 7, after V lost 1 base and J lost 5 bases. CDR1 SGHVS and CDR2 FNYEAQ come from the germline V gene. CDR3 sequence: CASSLVPPSGGETQYF. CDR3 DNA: TGTGCCAGCAGCTTAGTCCCCCCTAGCGGGGGTGAGACCCAGTACTTC.

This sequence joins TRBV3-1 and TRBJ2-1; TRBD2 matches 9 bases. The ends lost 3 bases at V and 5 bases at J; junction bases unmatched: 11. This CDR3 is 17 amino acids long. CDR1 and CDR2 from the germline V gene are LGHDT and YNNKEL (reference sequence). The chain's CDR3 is CASSQAAGGPIDNEQFF. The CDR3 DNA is TGTGCCAGCAGCCAGGCGGCGGGAGGGCCCATAGACAATGAGCAGTTCTTC.

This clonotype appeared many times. The CDR3 loop is CASSFMETQYF. The DNA of the CDR3 is TGTGCCAGCAGTTTTATGGAGACCCAGTACTTC. J is TRBJ2-5 and V is TRBV28; D call uncertain. Per germline, CDR1 MDHEN and CDR2 SYDVKM. This CDR3 has 11 amino acids. V dropped 3 bases and J dropped 5 bases, with 4 bases sitting between them.

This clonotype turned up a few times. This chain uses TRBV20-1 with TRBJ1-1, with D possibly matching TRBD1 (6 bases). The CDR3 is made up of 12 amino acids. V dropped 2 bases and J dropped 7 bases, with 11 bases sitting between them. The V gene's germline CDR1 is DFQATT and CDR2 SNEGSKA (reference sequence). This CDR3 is CSARHRAGEAFF. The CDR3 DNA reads TGCAGTGCTAGACACAGGGCCGGTGAAGCTTTCTTT.

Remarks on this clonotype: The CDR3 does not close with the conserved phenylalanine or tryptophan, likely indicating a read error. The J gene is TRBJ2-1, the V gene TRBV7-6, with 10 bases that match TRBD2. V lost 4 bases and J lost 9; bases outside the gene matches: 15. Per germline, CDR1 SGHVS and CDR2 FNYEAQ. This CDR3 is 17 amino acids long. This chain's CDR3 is CASSWVAGGSPDLEQFC. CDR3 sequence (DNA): TGTGCCAGCAGCTGGGTAGCGGGGGGCAGTCCGGATCTTGAGCAGTTCTGC.

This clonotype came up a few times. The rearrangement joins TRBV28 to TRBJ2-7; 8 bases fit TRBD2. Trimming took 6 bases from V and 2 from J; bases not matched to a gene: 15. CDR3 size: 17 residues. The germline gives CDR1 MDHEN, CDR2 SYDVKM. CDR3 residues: CASRSLSGSDHPYEQYF. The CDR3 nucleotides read TGTGCCAGCAGATCTCTGAGCGGGAGTGATCATCCCTACGAGCAGTACTTC.

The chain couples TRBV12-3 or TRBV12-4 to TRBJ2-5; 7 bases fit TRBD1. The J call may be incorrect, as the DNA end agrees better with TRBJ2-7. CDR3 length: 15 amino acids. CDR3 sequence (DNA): TGTGCCAGCAGTCCAACGACAGGGCCAAACTACGAGCAGTACTTC. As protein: CASSPTTGPNYEQYF.

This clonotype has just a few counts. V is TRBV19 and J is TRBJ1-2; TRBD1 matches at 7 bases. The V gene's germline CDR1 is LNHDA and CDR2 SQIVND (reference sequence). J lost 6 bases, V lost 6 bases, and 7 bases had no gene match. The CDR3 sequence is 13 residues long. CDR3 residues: CASRITGEDGYTF. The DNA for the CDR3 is TGTGCCAGTAGGATTACAGGGGAGGATGGCTACACCTTC.

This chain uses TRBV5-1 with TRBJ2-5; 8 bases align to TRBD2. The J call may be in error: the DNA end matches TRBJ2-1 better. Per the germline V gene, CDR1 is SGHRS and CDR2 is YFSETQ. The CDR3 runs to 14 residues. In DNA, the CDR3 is TGCGCCAGCAGCCGTAGCGGGACCGGCAATGAGCAGTTCTTC. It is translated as CASSRSGTGNEQFF.

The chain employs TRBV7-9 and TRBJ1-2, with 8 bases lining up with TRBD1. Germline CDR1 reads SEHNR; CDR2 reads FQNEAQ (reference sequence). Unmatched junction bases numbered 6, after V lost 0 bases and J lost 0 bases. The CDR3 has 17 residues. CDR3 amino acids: CASSLATGDLANYGYTF. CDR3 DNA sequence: TGTGCCAGCAGCTTAGCGACAGGGGATCTCGCTAACTATGGCTACACCTTC.

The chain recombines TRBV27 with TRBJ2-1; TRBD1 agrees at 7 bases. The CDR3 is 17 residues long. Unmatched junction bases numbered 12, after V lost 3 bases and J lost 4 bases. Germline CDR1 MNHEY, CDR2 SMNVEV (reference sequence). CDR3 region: CASSFRDRGPIYNEQFF. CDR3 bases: TGTGCCAGCAGTTTCCGGGACAGAGGACCCATTTACAATGAGCAGTTCTTC.

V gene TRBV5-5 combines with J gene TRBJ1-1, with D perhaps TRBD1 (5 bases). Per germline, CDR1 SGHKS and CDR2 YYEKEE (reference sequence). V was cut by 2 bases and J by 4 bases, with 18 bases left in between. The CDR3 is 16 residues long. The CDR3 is CASSFSLDQRGTEAFF. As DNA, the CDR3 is TGTGCCAGCAGCTTCTCCCTTGATCAAAGGGGCACTGAAGCTTTCTTT.

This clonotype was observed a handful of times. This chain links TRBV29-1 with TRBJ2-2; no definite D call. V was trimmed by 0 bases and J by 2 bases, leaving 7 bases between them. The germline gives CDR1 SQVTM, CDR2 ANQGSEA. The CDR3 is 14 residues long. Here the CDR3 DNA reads TGCAGCGTTGAAGATTTCTCCAACACCGGGGAGCTGTTTTTT. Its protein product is CSVEDFSNTGELFF.

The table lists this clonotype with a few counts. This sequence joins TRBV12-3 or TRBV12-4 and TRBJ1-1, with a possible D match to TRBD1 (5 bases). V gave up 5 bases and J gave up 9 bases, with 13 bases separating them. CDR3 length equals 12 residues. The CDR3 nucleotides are TGTGCCAGCAGTCCCTGGGACTCCCAAGCTTTCTTT. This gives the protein CASSPWDSQAFF.

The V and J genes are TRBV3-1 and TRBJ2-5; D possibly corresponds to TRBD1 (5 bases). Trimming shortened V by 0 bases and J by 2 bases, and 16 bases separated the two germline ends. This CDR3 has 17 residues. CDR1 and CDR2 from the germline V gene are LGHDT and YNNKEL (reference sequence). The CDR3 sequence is CASSQEGQASGQETQYF. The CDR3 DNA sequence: TGTGCCAGCAGCCAAGAGGGGCAGGCATCAGGGCAAGAGACCCAGTACTTC.

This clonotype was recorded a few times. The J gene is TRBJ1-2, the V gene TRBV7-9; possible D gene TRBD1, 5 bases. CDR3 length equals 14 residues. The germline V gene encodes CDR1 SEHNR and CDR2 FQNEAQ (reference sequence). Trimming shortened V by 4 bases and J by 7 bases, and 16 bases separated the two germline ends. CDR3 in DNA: TGTGCCAGCAGCTCACGGGCGGGGGATGTTGGCTACACCTTC. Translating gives CASSSRAGDVGYTF.